The 26 T cell receptor beta chains in this list originate from one sample, sequenced in a study of radiotherapy plus CTLA-4 blockade in lung cancer. Repertoires were generated with immunoSEQ multiplex PCR, while TCRdb's copy carries only in-frame clones and drops some. The profile shows about 120,000 clones, 85% to 90% of them singletons. This sample comprised peripheral blood, obtained from a patient treated with radiotherapy plus ipilimumab. Receptor source: a human donor with non-small cell lung cancer that progressed on radiotherapy plus ipilimumab.

This clone has more than one count but fewer than ten. V gene TRBV7-3 combines with J gene TRBJ2-7, with D possibly TRBD2 on 6 matching bases. Germline V lookup: CDR1 SGHTA, CDR2 FQGTGA. Between the trimmed V and J ends, which lost 4 bases and 2 bases, there was a span of 12 bases. CDR3 length equals 14 residues. The CDR3 DNA reads TGTGCCAGCAGCTCCCGACTAGAGGCCTACGAGCAGTACTTC. It specifies CASSSRLEAYEQYF.

The chain links TRBV6-5 to TRBJ2-5; 7 positions match TRBD2. This CDR3 comprises 16 residues. V shed 2 bases, J shed 4 bases, and the junction held 10 bases outside the gene matches. CDR1 and CDR2 from the germline V gene are MNHEY and SVGAGI. The CDR3 here is CASSYAGTKGGETQYF. CDR3 sequence (DNA): TGTGCCAGCAGTTACGCCGGGACTAAGGGAGGAGAGACCCAGTACTTC.

The chain has TRBV28 and TRBJ2-7, with 11 bases aligning to TRBD1. The CDR3 extends over 15 amino acids. V lost 6 bases, J lost 4 bases, and 8 bases stayed unmatched. CDR1 and CDR2 from the germline V gene are MDHEN and SYDVKM. The CDR3 reads CASRELGQGDYEQYF. DNA of the CDR3: TGTGCCAGCAGGGAGTTGGGACAGGGGGATTACGAGCAGTACTTC.

The J gene is TRBJ2-5, the V gene TRBV2; 7 bases fit TRBD1. The CDR3 contains 13 residues. J was trimmed by 5 bases and V by 7 bases; bases with no gene match: 7. Germline CDR1 reads SNHLY; CDR2 reads FYNNEI. The CDR3 region is CASTSRGRETQYF. The CDR3, as DNA: TGTGCCAGCACCAGTAGGGGGCGTGAGACCCAGTACTTC.

The chain employs TRBV7-6 and TRBJ2-7; tentatively, D is TRBD2 (6 bases). The germline CDR1 and CDR2 sequences are SGHVS and FNYEAQ. The CDR3 loop spans 18 amino acids. Trimming left V 2 bases short and J 6 bases short, with 26 bases between. As DNA, the CDR3 is TGTGCCAGCAGCTTATTCCACCGGACGGGAGCGGTCGGGGCCGAGCAGTACTTC. Residues: CASSLFHRTGAVGAEQYF.

The chain links TRBV2 to TRBJ1-2, with unresolved D. V was clipped by 9 bases and J by 8 bases, with 16 bases between them. The CDR3 length is 12 residues. The germline gives CDR1 SNHLY, CDR2 FYNNEI. CDR3 coding DNA: TGTGCCAGTTCCATGACCCAGGAGGGCTACACCTTC. Its translation is CASSMTQEGYTF.

V gene TRBV11-2 combines with J gene TRBJ2-7, with no clear D. The CDR3 sequence is 15 residues long. Trimming removed 4 bases at V and 2 bases at J, with 15 bases between. Germline V lookup: CDR1 SGHAT, CDR2 FQNNGV. The CDR3: CASSSVALPTYEQYF. CDR3 DNA sequence: TGTGCCAGCAGCTCAGTCGCACTACCGACCTACGAGCAGTACTTC.

V gene TRBV18 combines with J gene TRBJ2-7, with TRBD1 matching 7 bases. CDR3 length: 17 amino acids. Germline CDR1 and CDR2: KGHSH and LQKENI. With V trimmed by 2 bases and J by 4 bases, 14 bases remained unmatched. The CDR3: CASSPRGIGGQPYEQYF. The CDR3 DNA is TGTGCCAGCTCACCAAGGGGGATAGGGGGACAGCCGTACGAGCAGTACTTC.

The J gene is TRBJ2-1, the V gene TRBV5-1, with D possibly TRBD2 on 6 matching bases. The V and J ends lost 4 bases and 0 bases respectively, with 14 bases between them. The germline V gene encodes CDR1 SGHRS and CDR2 YFSETQ. CDR3 size: 16 residues. The CDR3: CASSPRTKPSYNEQFF. The CDR3, as DNA: TGCGCCAGCAGCCCCCGGACTAAGCCCTCCTACAATGAGCAGTTCTTC.

The rearrangement links TRBV1 to TRBJ2-1; the DNA was not used to check the table's D call, TRBD2. TRBV1 represents a pseudogene. This CDR3 region has 17 residues. Here the CDR3 reads CTSSHTCGRAKDNEQFF. In nucleotides, the CDR3 is TGCACCAGCAGCCACACGTGCGGGAGGGCCAAGGACAATGAGCAGTTCTTC.

The gene calls are TRBV5-1 and TRBJ1-2, with TRBD1 matching over 9 bases. Germline CDR1 SGHRS, CDR2 YFSETQ. The length of the CDR3 is 13 residues. Losses at the gene ends were 4 bases for V and 6 bases for J; bases not matched to a gene: 4. The CDR3 sequence: CASSRGQGHGYTF. DNA for the CDR3: TGCGCCAGCAGCCGGGGACAGGGCCATGGCTACACCTTC.

The gene calls are TRBV6-1 and TRBJ1-5; D is ambiguous. This CDR3 contains 17 residues. V shed 2 bases and J shed 2 bases, with 16 bases lying between them. CDR1 is MNHNS and CDR2 is SASEGT in the germline V gene. DNA of the CDR3: TGTGCCAGCAGTGAACGCAACATGTGGGTGGGCAATCAGCCCCAGCATTTT. Its translation is CASSERNMWVGNQPQHF.

The J gene is TRBJ1-3, the V gene TRBV9; D is unclear. The CDR3 is 16 residues long. Deletions cut 0 bases from V and 2 bases from J, with 12 bases between. CDR1 and CDR2 (germline): SGDLS, YYNGEE. The CDR3 protein is CASSVAAGTAGNTIYF. The CDR3, as DNA: TGTGCCAGCAGCGTAGCGGCAGGTACTGCTGGAAACACCATATATTTT.

The chain joins TRBV6-6 to TRBJ2-7, with D perhaps given as TRBD1 or TRBD2 (6 bases each). This CDR3 is built from 14 residues. The V end lost 0 bases, the J end lost 3 bases, and 9 bases lay between the germline ends. Germline CDR1 MNHNY, CDR2 SVGAGI (reference sequence). The CDR3 loop reads CASSYSGGVYEQYF. CDR3 nucleotides: TGTGCCAGCAGTTACTCGGGGGGCGTCTACGAGCAGTACTTC.

This CDR3 reads CASNPGGNQETQYF. The CDR3 DNA reads TGTGCCAGCAATCCTGGGGGGAACCAAGAGACCCAGTACTTC. The chain recombines TRBV6-9 with TRBJ2-5; tentatively, D is TRBD2 (6 bases). This CDR3 comprises 14 residues. Germline V CDR1 and CDR2: MNHGY, SVAAGI. Trimming removed 7 bases at V and 0 bases at J, with 12 bases between.

The chain couples TRBV7-6 to TRBJ2-1; 11 bases map to TRBD2. The germline V gene encodes CDR1 SGHVS and CDR2 FNYEAQ. The ends lost 4 bases at V and 0 bases at J; junction bases unmatched: 11. CDR3 length equals 19 residues. The CDR3 sequence: CASSSDWTSGQLSYNEQFF. Here the CDR3 DNA reads TGTGCCAGCAGCTCGGACTGGACTAGCGGGCAGCTCTCCTACAATGAGCAGTTCTTC.

The chain carries TRBV5-1 and TRBJ2-5; a weak D match, TRBD1 (8 bases). The CDR3 is 16 residues long. Deletions cut 4 bases from V and 2 bases from J, with 18 bases between. In germline, CDR1 is SGHRS, CDR2 YFSETQ. The CDR3 sequence: CASSPQGAGEQETQYF. In nucleotides, the CDR3 is TGCGCCAGCAGCCCGCAGGGGGCGGGAGAACAAGAGACCCAGTACTTC.

This rearrangement joins TRBV7-2 to TRBJ2-5; no clear D gene. CDR3 length: 11 residues. Germline CDR1 is SGHTA and CDR2 is FQGNSA. Trimming removed 3 bases from V and 3 bases from J, with 2 bases in between. For the CDR3, the DNA is TGTGCCAGCAGCTTCAAAGAGACCCAGTACTTC. Amino acids: CASSFKETQYF.

This clone has just one count. The V gene is TRBV6-1, the J gene TRBJ1-2; D is undetermined. With 6 bases removed from V and 2 bases from J, the gap between germline ends came to 16 bases. The CDR3 runs to 15 residues. CDR1 and CDR2 (germline): MNHNS, SASEGT. The CDR3 coding sequence is TGTGCCAGCAGCTCTCTTGGGGTGGGCAACTATGGCTACACCTTC. Translated, it gives CASSSLGVGNYGYTF.

Comment on this clone: Other nucleotide sequences from this sample produce the same CDR3. The chain carries TRBV27 and TRBJ2-1; D gene uncertain. The CDR3 has 14 amino acids. The V end lost 7 bases, the J end lost 2 bases, and 12 bases lay between the germline ends. CDR1 is MNHEY and CDR2 is SMNVEV in the germline V gene (reference sequence). The DNA for the CDR3 is TGTGCCAGCACCCCCCGCCAAACCTACAATGAGCAGTTCTTC. It translates to CASTPRQTYNEQFF.

The chain has TRBV2 and TRBJ2-2, with D possibly being TRBD1 or TRBD2 (5 bases each). The CDR3 is 15 residues long. Trimming cost V 6 bases and J 6 bases, with 17 bases left between them. Germline CDR1 and CDR2: SNHLY and FYNNEI. CDR3 sequence: CASRTLSGGPGELFF. CDR3 DNA sequence: TGTGCCAGCAGGACCCTTAGTGGGGGTCCCGGGGAGCTGTTTTTT.

The chain links TRBV7-9 to TRBJ2-7, with unresolved D. This CDR3 spans 12 amino acids. Trimming cost V 3 bases and J 5 bases, with 8 bases left between them. Germline CDR1 and CDR2: SEHNR and FQNEAQ (reference sequence). The DNA of the CDR3 is TGTGCCAGCAGCTTTCCAGCGAACGAGCAGTACTTC. Its protein is CASSFPANEQYF.

The V call is TRBV9, the J call TRBJ2-7; the match to TRBD1 covers 7 bases. Germline CDR1 and CDR2: SGDLS and YYNGEE. Trimming at V came to 2 bases and at J to 6 bases, leaving 5 bases not matched to a gene. This CDR3 comprises 13 residues. CDR3 loop: CASSVTGESEQYF. The CDR3 nucleotides read TGTGCCAGCAGCGTTACAGGGGAGAGCGAGCAGTACTTC.

V usage is TRBV29-1 and J usage is TRBJ2-7, with 7 bases aligning to TRBD2. CDR3 length equals 14 residues. V trimming: 6 bases; J trimming: 4 bases; junction bases outside the gene matches: 12. Germline V CDR1 and CDR2: SQVTM, ANQGSEA. The CDR3, as DNA: TGCAGCGTCTCCCCCGGACTAGGGATTTACGAGCAGTACTTC. It specifies CSVSPGLGIYEQYF.

This chain connects TRBV6-1 to TRBJ1-5; D is unresolved. The germline V gene has CDR1 MNHNS and CDR2 SASEGT. This CDR3 contains 15 residues. V was trimmed by 6 bases and J by 11 bases, leaving 23 bases between them. The CDR3: CASRLSGVPQSAQHF. In DNA, the CDR3 is TGTGCCAGCAGGCTCTCGGGAGTTCCCCAATCGGCCCAGCATTTT.

The genes are TRBV11-2 and TRBJ2-3; the match to TRBD1 covers 7 bases. The length of the CDR3 is 15 residues. Germline V lookup: CDR1 SGHAT, CDR2 FQNNGV. V dropped 4 bases and J dropped 5; count of bases not matched to a gene: 9. The CDR3 nucleotides are TGTGCCAGCAGCTCCACGGACAGGATTCTAGATACGCAGTATTTT. Protein product: CASSSTDRILDTQYF.